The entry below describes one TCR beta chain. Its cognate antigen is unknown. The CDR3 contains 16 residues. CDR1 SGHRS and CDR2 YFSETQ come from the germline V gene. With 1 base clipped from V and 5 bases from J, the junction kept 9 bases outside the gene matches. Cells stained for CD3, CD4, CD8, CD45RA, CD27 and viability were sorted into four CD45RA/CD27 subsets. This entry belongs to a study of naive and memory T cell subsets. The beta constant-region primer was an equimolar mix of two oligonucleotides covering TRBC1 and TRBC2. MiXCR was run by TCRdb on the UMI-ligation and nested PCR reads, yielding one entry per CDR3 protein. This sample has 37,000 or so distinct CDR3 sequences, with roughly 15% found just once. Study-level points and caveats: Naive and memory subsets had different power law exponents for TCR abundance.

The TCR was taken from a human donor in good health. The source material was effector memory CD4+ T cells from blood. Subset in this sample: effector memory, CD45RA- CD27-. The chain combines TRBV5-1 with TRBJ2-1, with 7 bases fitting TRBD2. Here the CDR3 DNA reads TGCGCCAGCAGCTTGAATGGGGCGGGAGCGAACAATGAGCAGTTCTTC. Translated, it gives CASSLNGAGANNEQFF.